Shown below are 11 T cell receptor beta chains from a single sample sequenced in a study of shared clonotypes between healthy human individuals. Using immunoSEQ multiplex PCR, the repertoire was profiled, and TCRdb retains in-frame clones only, with some absent. The data show 2 million to 3 million clones, roughly 93% seen once. Sequenced material: naive CD4+ T cells from PBMCs. Subset here: CD45RA+ positively selected. Receptors originate from a man in his late teens or twenties in good health. Some clones in this sample may be carry-over from other donors' samples.

About this clone itself: A read error may be the cause here, since a much bigger clone is one base away. This sample also contains other DNA sequences that code for the same CDR3. The chain is built from TRBV2 and TRBJ1-2; D ambiguous. Trimming stripped 1 base from V and 4 bases from J, with 4 bases between. The CDR3 runs 12 residues. CDR1 and CDR2 (germline): SNHLY, FYNNEI. The DNA of the CDR3 is TGTGCCAGCAGTGAAGGGTCCTATGGCTACACCTTC. Translation: CASSEGSYGYTF.

The chain uses TRBV9 and TRBJ2-7, with D possibly matching TRBD2 (6 bases). Germline V gives CDR1 SGDLS, CDR2 YYNGEE. V lost 0 bases, J lost 4 bases, and 14 bases lay in between. The CDR3 is made up of 15 amino acids. This chain's CDR3 is CASSVGGTILYEQYF. The CDR3, as DNA: TGTGCCAGCAGCGTAGGCGGGACGATACTATACGAGCAGTACTTC.

In regard to this clone: Other DNA sequences in the sample encode the same CDR3. The chain recombines TRBV28 with TRBJ2-7, with a possible D match to TRBD1 (6 bases). Deletions cut 3 bases from V and 1 base from J, with 13 bases between. The germline CDR1 and CDR2 sequences are MDHEN and SYDVKM. The CDR3 is 15 residues long. The CDR3 is CASSLGARGSYEQYF. The DNA of the CDR3 is TGTGCCAGCAGTTTGGGGGCCAGGGGATCCTACGAGCAGTACTTC.

The J gene is TRBJ1-2, the V gene TRBV29-1, with 8 bases that match TRBD1. The V gene's germline CDR1 is SQVTM and CDR2 ANQGSEA. This CDR3 is 13 amino acids long. V lost 2 bases, J lost 5 bases, and 4 bases stayed unmatched. The chain's CDR3 is CSVEPRTGYGYTF. The CDR3 bases are TGCAGCGTTGAACCCCGGACAGGGTATGGCTACACCTTC.

This clone has more than one count but fewer than ten. The chain joins TRBV27 to TRBJ1-1; no definite D call. CDR1 MNHEY and CDR2 SMNVEV come from the germline V gene (reference sequence). The germline V and J ends were trimmed by 9 bases and 1 base, with 9 bases remaining between them. This CDR3 comprises 12 residues. CDR3 in DNA: TGTGCCAGTGCCGACCGGAACACTGAAGCTTTCTTT. This codes for CASADRNTEAFF.

The chain links TRBV7-3 to TRBJ2-1, with 8 bases lining up with TRBD2. This CDR3 is built from 15 residues. Unmatched junction bases numbered 8, after V lost 5 bases and J lost 5 bases. Germline V gene data show CDR1 as SGHTA and CDR2 as FQGTGA. The CDR3 loop reads CASSRSGVNHNEQFF. CDR3 sequence (DNA): TGTGCCAGCAGCCGTAGCGGGGTGAATCACAATGAGCAGTTCTTC.

This chain joins TRBV4-1 and TRBJ1-2; 7 bases fit TRBD1. After removal of 4 bases from V and 8 bases from J, the junction contained 16 bases not matched to a gene. This CDR3 is 16 amino acids long. The germline V gene encodes CDR1 MGHRA and CDR2 YSYEKL. The CDR3 DNA follows: TGCGCCAGCAGCCGACTCCGGGACAGCAACCTGGGAGGCTACACCTTC. This sequence encodes CASSRLRDSNLGGYTF.

This clone was observed a single time. The chain is built from TRBV7-2 and TRBJ2-5; 12 bases map to TRBD2. Germline V gives CDR1 SGHTA, CDR2 FQGNSA. The CDR3 extends over 16 amino acids. V was clipped by 5 bases and J by 0 bases; unmatched bases: 4. The CDR3 here is CASSTTSGGYQETQYF. The CDR3 coding sequence is TGTGCCAGCAGCACCACTAGCGGGGGGTACCAAGAGACCCAGTACTTC.

The V gene is TRBV2, the J gene TRBJ2-7; TRBD2 aligns across 8 bases. CDR3 size: 14 residues. Unmatched junction bases numbered 9, after V lost 8 bases and J lost 3 bases. Germline V gene data show CDR1 as SNHLY and CDR2 as FYNNEI. The CDR3 here is CASRTGTSLYEQYF. CDR3 bases: TGTGCCAGCCGGACCGGGACTAGTCTCTACGAGCAGTACTTC.

The rearrangement joins TRBV7-2 to TRBJ2-4; 7 positions match TRBD2. The CDR3 has 16 residues. Germline V gives CDR1 SGHTA, CDR2 FQGNSA. The J segment lost 9 bases and the V segment lost 2 bases, leaving 13 bases of the junction unmatched. CDR3 bases: TGTGCCAGCAGCTTAATATCAGTCACTAGCGAGGGCATTCAGTACTTC. Protein sequence: CASSLISVTSEGIQYF.

This clone has just one count. The rearrangement links TRBV29-1 to TRBJ1-1; D remains ambiguous. This CDR3 spans 11 amino acids. Trimming cost V 4 bases and J 4 bases, with 7 bases left between them. Germline assignment: CDR1 SQVTM and CDR2 ANQGSEA. The chain's CDR3 is CSVATSTEAFF. For the CDR3, the DNA is TGCAGCGTTGCCACTAGCACTGAAGCTTTCTTT.